This entry describes one TCR beta chain. This entry belongs to a study of blood T cells in healthy people across ages. Sample-barcoded 5' priming and a J-beta primer mix drove a second PCR of roughly 6 to 12 cycles. TCRdb re-analysed the 5' RACE reads in MiXCR, keeping a single row per CDR3 protein. In the table there are roughly 700,000 distinct CDR3 sequences, roughly 49% of which are singletons. Trimming cost V 4 bases and J 1 base; bases outside gene matches: 10. CDR1 is SGDLS and CDR2 is YYNGEE in the germline V gene. The CDR3 has 16 amino acids. Sequenced sample: blood. The clonotype comes from a woman aged 55-69 years in good health. The V gene is TRBV9, the J gene TRBJ1-1; 7 nucleotides agree with TRBD1. The CDR3, as DNA: TGTGCCAGCAGCCCCCGAATCCAGGGGGGGAACACTGAAGCTTTCTTT. This codes for CASSPRIQGGNTEAFF.